The clone carrying this T cell receptor (beta chain) has at least ten counts. TCR beta CDR3 amplification used RNA transcripts. HTBI primers were used in a first-round RT-PCR, which preceded a second-round multiplex PCR. TCRdb re-derived calls from the multiplex PCR reads in MiXCR, one entry per CDR3 protein. This table has hundreds of thousands of distinct CDR3 sequences, 14% appearing once. Among the exclusions were patients with other autoimmune diseases, uncontrolled infections, pregnancy or lactation. This entry is derived from a study of Graves' ophthalmopathy and Graves' hyperthyroidism. The V end was cut by 5 bases, the J end by 8 bases, with 18 bases between. Germline lookup yields CDR1 SEHNR and CDR2 FQNEAQ (reference sequence). The length of the CDR3 is 15 residues.

The sequence was obtained from a woman aged 30 to 39 with Graves' ophthalmopathy. Sequencing was done on a sample of blood. V is TRBV7-9 and J is TRBJ2-2; a possible D gene is TRBD1 (6 bases). Here the CDR3 reads CASSPWTATSGELFF. In DNA form, the CDR3 reads TGTGCCAGCAGCCCATGGACAGCTACAAGTGGGGAGCTGTTTTTT.